The entry below describes one T cell receptor beta chain. The CDR3 contains 16 residues. Germline V lookup: CDR1 SGHRS, CDR2 YFSETQ. The V and J ends lost 6 bases and 2 bases respectively, with 21 bases between them. The data derive from a study of cytomegalovirus exposure and HLA in healthy donors. Use of 60 Vbeta and 13 Jbeta primers characterized the PCR. Using immunoSEQ multiplex PCR, the repertoire was profiled, and TCRdb retains in-frame clones only, with some absent. The sample shows approximately 100,000 clones, more than 75% of them seen only once. V and J are TRBV5-1 and TRBJ2-7; possible D gene TRBD2, 6 bases. The sequence was obtained from a woman between 18 and 29 years old in good health and CMV-seropositive. Specimen: PBMCs. The CDR3 DNA is TGCGCCAGCACGCTCGACCGGGACTCAAGCACCTACGAGCAGTACTTC. This translates into CASTLDRDSSTYEQYF.